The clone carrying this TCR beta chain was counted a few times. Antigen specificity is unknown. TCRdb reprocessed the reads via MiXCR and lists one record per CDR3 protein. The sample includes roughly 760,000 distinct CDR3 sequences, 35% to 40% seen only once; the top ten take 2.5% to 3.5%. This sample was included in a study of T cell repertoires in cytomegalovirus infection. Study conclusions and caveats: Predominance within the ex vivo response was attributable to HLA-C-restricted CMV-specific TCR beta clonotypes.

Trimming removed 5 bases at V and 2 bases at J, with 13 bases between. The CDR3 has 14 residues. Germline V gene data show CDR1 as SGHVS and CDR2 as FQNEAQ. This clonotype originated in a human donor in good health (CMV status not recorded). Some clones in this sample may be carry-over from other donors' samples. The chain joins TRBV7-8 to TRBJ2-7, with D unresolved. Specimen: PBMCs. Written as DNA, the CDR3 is TGTGCCAGCAGCCCGTCCATGGGCCCCTACGAGCAGTACTTC. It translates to CASSPSMGPYEQYF. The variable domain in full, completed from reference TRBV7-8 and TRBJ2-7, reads GAGVSQSPRYKVAKRGQDVALRCDPISGHVSLFWYQQALGQGPEFLTYFQNEAQLDKSGLPSDRFFAERPEGSVSTLKIQRTQQEDSAVYLCASSPSMGPYEQYFGPGTRLTVT.